Reported below is one TCR beta chain. The data were obtained in a study of blood T cell repertoires in COVID-19. Study-wide background: Samples representing acute and convalescent COVID-19 were sourced from the United States, Italy and Spain.

Germline assignment: CDR1 LGHNA and CDR2 YSLEER. Trimming removed 0 bases at V and 3 bases at J, with 15 bases between. The CDR3 runs to 16 residues. In the study's own analysis: By means of reference gene primer amplification, nucleated cell counts were estimated. Only in-frame clones appear in the TCRdb table, and some are missing; sequencing was by immunoSEQ multiplex PCR. V and J calls and clone size are as listed in that table; D and trimming were resolved from the DNA. The data show 200,000 to 250,000 clones, with 70% to 90% seen just once and 2% to 3% held by the top ten. Input material: peripheral blood. This sequence originates from a young man with COVID-19, enrolled during active disease. The genes are TRBV4-3 and TRBJ2-7, with D unclear. CDR3 DNA sequence: TGCGCCAGCAGCCAAGAAGCGTGGAACCGCCGCTACGAGCAGTACTTC. Translated, it gives CASSQEAWNRRYEQYF.